A selection of T cell receptor beta chains follows, all from one sample in a study of T-cell reconstitution after alpha-beta-depleted transplantation in children. TCRdb analysed the PCR reads with MiXCR anew, one entry per CDR3 protein. The table lists about 72,000 distinct CDR3 sequences, about 7.3% of them singletons. Sequenced material: PBMCs from the stem cell graft donor, taken from the stem cell graft. The receptors were gathered from a human donor who donated a stem cell graft to a child with acute lymphoblastic leukemia. Both conserved end residues are trimmed from each CDR3. The D gene is left open where the match is weak.

d_call | v_call | cdr3_aa
. | TRBV5-1 | ASSLSIIGRPYEQY
TRBD1 | TRBV6-5 | ASNTGEGKLF
. | TRBV19 | ASSPRQSSYNEQF
. | TRBV7-2 | ASSLTPIGVAVGGEQY
. | TRBV18 | ASSPISGTETQY
. | TRBV11-2 | ASTAPNQETQY
. | TRBV12-3/TRBV12-4 | ASIFSGGARGYT
. | TRBV5-1 | ASSLARTAGEQY
TRBD2 | TRBV13 | ASSHGSGGPTAPYEQY
. | TRBV29-1 | SGQTQETQY
TRBD1 | TRBV10-3 | AIRLGTEAIPEAF
. | TRBV25-1 | ASSELEDGEKY
TRBD2 | TRBV29-1 | SVGLAVYEQY
. | TRBV5-6 | ASSLASFANTGELF
TRBD1 | TRBV20-1 | SASSRDRVEAYEQY
. | TRBV19 | ASSSGQLDNSPLH
. | TRBV25-1 | ARSVHEYGYT
TRBD1 | TRBV6-1 | ASSPYTSTGGNYGYT
. | TRBV12-3/TRBV12-4 | ASSFGFLGGNQPQH
. | TRBV6-4 | ASSWTSTDTQY
TRBD1 | TRBV7-9 | ASSLDGTGEDGAF
. | TRBV6-1 | ASTPVLDSPLH
. | TRBV20-1 | SAHRDGNQPQH